Presented here are 5 T cell receptor beta chains from one specimen sequenced in a study of blood T cells in healthy people across ages. It was with a sample-barcoded 5' primer and a J-beta primer mix that a second PCR of about 6 to 11 cycles was run. TCRdb re-called the 5' RACE reads with MiXCR, one entry per CDR3 protein. The repertoire consists of approximately 1,000,000 distinct CDR3 sequences, with roughly 45% occurring once and the leading ten covering over 15%. Sequencing used blood. The source of these receptors is a woman in her sixties in good health.

This chain uses TRBV20-1 with TRBJ2-3; the match to TRBD2 covers 8 bases. The CDR3 extends over 14 amino acids. Germline lookup yields CDR1 DFQATT and CDR2 SNEGSKA (reference sequence). V dropped 5 bases and J dropped 5; count of bases not matched to a gene: 9. In DNA form, the CDR3 reads TGCAGTGCTCTTAAAGCGGGAGTTGGAGATACGCAGTATTTT. Translating gives CSALKAGVGDTQYF.

The CDR3: CASRDGTRETQYF. In DNA, the CDR3 is TGTGCCAGCCGGGACGGAACGAGGGAGACCCAGTACTTC. The gene calls are TRBV28 and TRBJ2-5, with D tentatively TRBD1 or TRBD2 (5 bases each). CDR1 MDHEN and CDR2 SYDVKM come from the germline V gene. Trimming cost V 8 bases and J 5 bases, with 15 bases left between them. The CDR3 contains 13 residues.

About this clonotype itself: At one end the junction does not follow the germline gene, possibly because of a read error. The chain carries TRBV27 and TRBJ2-1; D remains ambiguous. CDR3 size: 14 residues. Germline V gene sequence: CDR1 MNHEY, CDR2 SMNVEV (reference sequence). The CDR3 region is CASGILSGNNEQLF. The DNA for the CDR3 is TGTGCCAGCGGTATCTTGTCAGGAAACAATGAGCAGCTCTTC.

Concerning this clonotype: At one of its ends the junction is not consistent with the germline gene, which may arise from a read error. The J gene is TRBJ2-7, the V gene TRBV3-1; 10 bases align to TRBD2. This CDR3 has 14 residues. Germline loops: CDR1 LGHDT, CDR2 YNNKEL (reference sequence). The CDR3 bases are TGTACCAGCAACCAAGCGGGAGGGGACTACGAGCAGTACTTC. Its protein product is CTSNQAGGDYEQYF.

This sequence joins TRBV6-6 and TRBJ2-1; D is uncertain. Trimming removed 6 bases from V and 9 bases from J, with 21 bases in between. The CDR3 runs to 15 residues. Germline V lookup: CDR1 MNHNY, CDR2 SVGAGI (reference sequence). The CDR3 nucleotides are TGTGCCAGCAGACGCTCGGGTCTAATGGACGGTGAGCAGTTCTTC. This codes for CASRRSGLMDGEQFF.